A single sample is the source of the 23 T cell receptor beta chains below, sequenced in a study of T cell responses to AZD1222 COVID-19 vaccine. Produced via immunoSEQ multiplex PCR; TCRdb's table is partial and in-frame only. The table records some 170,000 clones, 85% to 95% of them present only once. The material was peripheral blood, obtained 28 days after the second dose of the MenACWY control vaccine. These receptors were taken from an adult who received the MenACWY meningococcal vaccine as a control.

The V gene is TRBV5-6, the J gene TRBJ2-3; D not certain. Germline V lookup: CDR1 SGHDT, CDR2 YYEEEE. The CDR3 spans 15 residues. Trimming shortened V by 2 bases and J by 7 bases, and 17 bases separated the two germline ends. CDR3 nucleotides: TGTGCCAGCAGCTTAACTGGCGCGTTCGTTCATACGCAGTATTTT. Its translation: CASSLTGAFVHTQYF. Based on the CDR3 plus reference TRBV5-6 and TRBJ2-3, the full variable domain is DAGVTQSPTHLIKTRGQQVTLRCSPKSGHDTVSWYQQALGQGPQFIFQYYEEEERQRGNFPDRFSGHQFPNYSSELNVNALLLGDSALYLCASSLTGAFVHTQYFGPGTRLTVL.

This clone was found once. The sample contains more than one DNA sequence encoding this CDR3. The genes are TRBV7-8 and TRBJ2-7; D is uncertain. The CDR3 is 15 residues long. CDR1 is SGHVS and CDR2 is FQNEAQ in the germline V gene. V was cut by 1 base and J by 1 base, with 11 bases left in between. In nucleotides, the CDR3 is TGTGCCAGCAGCTTAGGTAGTGGCAGATCCTACGAGCAGTACTTC. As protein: CASSLGSGRSYEQYF. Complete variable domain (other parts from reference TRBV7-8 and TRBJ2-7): GAGVSQSPRYKVAKRGQDVALRCDPISGHVSLFWYQQALGQGPEFLTYFQNEAQLDKSGLPSDRFFAERPEGSVSTLKIQRTQQEDSAVYLCASSLGSGRSYEQYFGPGTRLTVT.

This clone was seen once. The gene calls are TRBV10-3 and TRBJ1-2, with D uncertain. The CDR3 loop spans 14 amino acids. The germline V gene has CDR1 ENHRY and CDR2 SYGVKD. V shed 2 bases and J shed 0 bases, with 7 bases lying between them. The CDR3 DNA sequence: TGTGCCATCAGTGAGGGGGAAGCTAACTATGGCTACACCTTC. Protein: CAISEGEANYGYTF.

CDR3 amino acids: CASSFHSYEQYF. For the CDR3, the DNA is TGTGCCAGCAGCTTCCACAGCTACGAGCAGTACTTC. The genes are TRBV5-4 and TRBJ2-7; D is unclear. The CDR3 extends over 12 amino acids. Trimming left V 2 bases short and J 3 bases short, with 6 bases between. CDR1 and CDR2 from the germline V gene are SGHNT and YYREEE (reference sequence).

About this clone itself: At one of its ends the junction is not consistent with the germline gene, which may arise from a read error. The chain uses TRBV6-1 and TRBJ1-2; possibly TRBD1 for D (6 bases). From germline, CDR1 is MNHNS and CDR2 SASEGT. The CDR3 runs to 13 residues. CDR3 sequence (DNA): TGTGCCAGCAGAGAAGGGGGGGACTATGGCTACACCTTC. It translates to CASREGGDYGYTF.

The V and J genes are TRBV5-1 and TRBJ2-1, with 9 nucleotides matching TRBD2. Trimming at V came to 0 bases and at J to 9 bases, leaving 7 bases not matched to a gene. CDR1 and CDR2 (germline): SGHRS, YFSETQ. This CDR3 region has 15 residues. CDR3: CASSLVASGGIEQFF. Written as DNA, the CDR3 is TGCGCCAGCAGCTTGGTGGCCAGCGGGGGGATTGAGCAGTTCTTC. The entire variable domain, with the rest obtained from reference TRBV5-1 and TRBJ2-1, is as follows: KAGVTQTPRYLIKTRGQQVTLSCSPISGHRSVSWYQQTPGQGLQFLFEYFSETQRNKGNFPGRFSGRQFSNSRSEMNVSTLELGDSALYLCASSLVASGGIEQFFGPGTRLTVL.

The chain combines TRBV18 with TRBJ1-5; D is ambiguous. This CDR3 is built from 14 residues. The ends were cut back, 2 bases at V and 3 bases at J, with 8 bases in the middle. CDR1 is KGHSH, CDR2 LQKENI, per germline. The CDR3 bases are TGTGCCAGCTCACCAACCAGCCTCAATCAGCCCCAGCATTTT. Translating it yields CASSPTSLNQPQHF. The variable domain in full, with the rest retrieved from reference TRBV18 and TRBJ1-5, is NAGVMQNPRHLVRRRGQEARLRCSPMKGHSHVYWYRQLPEEGLKFMVYLQKENIIDESGMPKERFSAEFPKEGPSILRIQQVVRGDSAAYFCASSPTSLNQPQHFGDGTRLSIL.

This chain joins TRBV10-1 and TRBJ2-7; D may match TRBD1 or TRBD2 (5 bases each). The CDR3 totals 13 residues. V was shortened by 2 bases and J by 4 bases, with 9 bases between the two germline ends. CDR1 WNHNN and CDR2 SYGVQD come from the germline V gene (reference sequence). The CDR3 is CASSEGTDYEQYF. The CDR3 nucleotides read TGCGCCAGCAGTGAGGGGACGGATTACGAGCAGTACTTC.

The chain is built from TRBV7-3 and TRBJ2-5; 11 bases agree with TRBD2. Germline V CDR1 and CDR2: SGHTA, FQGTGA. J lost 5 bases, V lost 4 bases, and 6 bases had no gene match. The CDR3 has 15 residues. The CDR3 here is CASSSSGGSGETQYF. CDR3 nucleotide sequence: TGTGCCAGCAGCTCTAGCGGGGGGTCTGGGGAGACCCAGTACTTC.

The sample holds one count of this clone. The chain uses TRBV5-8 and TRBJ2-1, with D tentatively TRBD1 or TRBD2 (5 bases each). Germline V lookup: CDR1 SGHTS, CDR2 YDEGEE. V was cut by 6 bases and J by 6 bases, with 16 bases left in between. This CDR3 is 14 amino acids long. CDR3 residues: CASTWGLGSNEQFF. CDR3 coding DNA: TGTGCCAGCACCTGGGGGTTGGGGAGCAATGAGCAGTTCTTC.

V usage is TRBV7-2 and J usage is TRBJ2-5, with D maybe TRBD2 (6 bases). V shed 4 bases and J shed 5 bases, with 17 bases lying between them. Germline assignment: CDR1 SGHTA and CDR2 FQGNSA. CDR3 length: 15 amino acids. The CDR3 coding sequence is TGTGCCAGCAGCTCATCGGGACTCCCGATGGAGACCCAGTACTTC. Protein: CASSSSGLPMETQYF.

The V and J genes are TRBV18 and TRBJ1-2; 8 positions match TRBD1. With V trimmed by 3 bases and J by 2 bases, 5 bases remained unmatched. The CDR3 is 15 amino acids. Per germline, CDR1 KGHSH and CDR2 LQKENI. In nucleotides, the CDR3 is TGTGCCAGCTCACCCTCGCCAGGGGGCAACTATGGCTACACCTTC. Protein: CASSPSPGGNYGYTF.

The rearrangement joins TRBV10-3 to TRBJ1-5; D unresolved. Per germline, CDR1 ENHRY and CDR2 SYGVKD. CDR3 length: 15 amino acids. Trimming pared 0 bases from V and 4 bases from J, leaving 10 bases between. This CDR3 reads CAISESADTNQPQHF. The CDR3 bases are TGTGCCATCAGTGAGTCGGCTGATACTAATCAGCCCCAGCATTTT.

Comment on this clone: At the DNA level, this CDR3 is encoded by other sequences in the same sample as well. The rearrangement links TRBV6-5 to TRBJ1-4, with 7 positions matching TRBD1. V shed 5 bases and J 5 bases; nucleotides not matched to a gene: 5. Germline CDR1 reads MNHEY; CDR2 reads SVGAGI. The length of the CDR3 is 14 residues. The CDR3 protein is CASSPTGRNEKLFF. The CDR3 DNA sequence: TGTGCCAGCAGTCCGACAGGGAGGAATGAAAAACTGTTTTTT.

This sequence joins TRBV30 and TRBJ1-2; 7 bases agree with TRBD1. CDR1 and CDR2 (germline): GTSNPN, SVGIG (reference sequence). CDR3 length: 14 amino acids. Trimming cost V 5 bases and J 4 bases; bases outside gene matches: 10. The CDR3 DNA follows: TGTGCCTGGGCAATTTCCAAGGGGGCCTATGGCTACACCTTC. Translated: CAWAISKGAYGYTF.

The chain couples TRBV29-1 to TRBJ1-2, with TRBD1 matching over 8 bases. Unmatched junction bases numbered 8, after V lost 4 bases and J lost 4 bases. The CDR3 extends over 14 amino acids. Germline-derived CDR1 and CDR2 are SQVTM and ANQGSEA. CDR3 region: CSVALDRVGYGYTF. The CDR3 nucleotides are TGCAGCGTTGCATTGGACAGGGTAGGCTATGGCTACACCTTC.

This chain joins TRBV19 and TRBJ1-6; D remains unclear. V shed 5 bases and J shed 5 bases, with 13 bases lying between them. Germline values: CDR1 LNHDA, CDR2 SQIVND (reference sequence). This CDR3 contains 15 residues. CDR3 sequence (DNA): TGTGCCAGTAGTGCTCGGACGGGAGATAATTCACCCCTCCACTTT. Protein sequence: CASSARTGDNSPLHF.

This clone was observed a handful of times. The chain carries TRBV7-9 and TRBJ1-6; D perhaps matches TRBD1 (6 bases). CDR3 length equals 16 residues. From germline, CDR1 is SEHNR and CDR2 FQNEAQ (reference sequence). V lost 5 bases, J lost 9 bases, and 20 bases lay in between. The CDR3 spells CASSRGAGDRSSPLHF. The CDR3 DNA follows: TGTGCCAGCAGCCGCGGGGCAGGGGATCGGAGTTCACCCCTCCACTTT.

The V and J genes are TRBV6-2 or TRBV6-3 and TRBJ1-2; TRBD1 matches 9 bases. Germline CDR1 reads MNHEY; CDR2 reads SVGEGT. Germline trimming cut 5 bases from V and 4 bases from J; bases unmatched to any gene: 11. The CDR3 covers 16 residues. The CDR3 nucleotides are TGTGCCAGCAGTACAGGGACAGGGAAGGGGCTCTATGGCTACACCTTC. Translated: CASSTGTGKGLYGYTF.

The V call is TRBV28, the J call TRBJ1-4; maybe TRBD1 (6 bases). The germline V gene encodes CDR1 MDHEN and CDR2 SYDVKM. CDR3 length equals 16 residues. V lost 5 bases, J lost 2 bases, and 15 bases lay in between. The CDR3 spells CASSPDRYGTNEKLFF. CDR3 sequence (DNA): TGTGCCAGCAGTCCCGACAGGTATGGGACTAATGAAAAACTGTTTTTT.

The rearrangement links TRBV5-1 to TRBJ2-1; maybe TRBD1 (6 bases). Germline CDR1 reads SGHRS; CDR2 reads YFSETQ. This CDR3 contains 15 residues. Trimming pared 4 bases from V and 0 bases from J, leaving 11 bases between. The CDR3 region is CASSIDRSSYNEQFF. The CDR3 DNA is TGCGCCAGCAGCATTGACAGGAGCTCCTACAATGAGCAGTTCTTC.

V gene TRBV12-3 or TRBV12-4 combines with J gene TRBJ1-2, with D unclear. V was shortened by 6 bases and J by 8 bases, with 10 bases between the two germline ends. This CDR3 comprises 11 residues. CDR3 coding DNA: TGTGCCAGCAGAGTGTTTGGCGGCTACACCTTC. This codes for CASRVFGGYTF.

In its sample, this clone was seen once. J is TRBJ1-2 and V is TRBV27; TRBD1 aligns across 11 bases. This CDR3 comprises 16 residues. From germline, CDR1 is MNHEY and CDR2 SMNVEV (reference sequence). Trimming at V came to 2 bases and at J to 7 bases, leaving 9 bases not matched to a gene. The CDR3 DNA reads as TGTGCCAGCAGTTTAGACGGGACAGGGGGAAGCGGTGGCTACACCTTC. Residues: CASSLDGTGGSGGYTF.